This is a list of T cell receptor beta chains from one sample in a study of regulatory T cells in long-lasting Graves disease. Each CDR3 protein gets one entry after TCRdb re-called the multiplex PCR reads with MiXCR. Of about 440,000 distinct CDR3 sequences detected, around 15% appear once; the ten largest clones hold about 11%. This sample also belongs to another study, concerning T cells in Graves' hyperthyroidism and ophthalmopathy.

The sample here was peripheral blood mononuclear cells (PBMCs), taken at new diagnosis, from a patient treated with antithyroid drugs. The receptors here all came from a woman between 25 and 40 years old with Graves disease. Each CDR3 is given with its conserved first and last residue. Fields, in order: clone size, V gene, J gene, D gene, CDR3 DNA, CDR3 protein. A D gene is named only where the DNA matches it firmly. Clone size is stated in some rows and not others, as once, few, many or a class when expanded.

abundance: many
v_gene: TRBV18
j_gene: TRBJ1-1
d_gene: .
CDR3nt: TGTGCCAGCTCCCCATCTATAAGTTCCCTTCACGGCTTCTTT
CDR3aa: CASSPSISSLHGFF

abundance: many
v_gene: TRBV27
j_gene: TRBJ1-1
d_gene: .
CDR3nt: TGTGCCAGCAGATACGGGTGGGGCATGAACACTGAAGCTTTCTTT
CDR3aa: CASRYGWGMNTEAFF

abundance: many
v_gene: TRBV6-1
j_gene: TRBJ1-1
d_gene: .
CDR3nt: TGTGCCAGCAGCCTTGAAGCTTTCTTT
CDR3aa: CASSLEAFF

abundance: .
v_gene: TRBV7-2
j_gene: TRBJ2-2
d_gene: TRBD2
CDR3nt: TGTGCCAGCAGCTTAGGGAGCGGGGTGAACACCGGGGAGCTGTTTTTT
CDR3aa: CASSLGSGVNTGELFF

abundance: .
v_gene: TRBV4-1
j_gene: TRBJ2-1
d_gene: .
CDR3nt: TGCGCCAGCAGCCAAGACCCAGCGGCGCCGTTCTTC
CDR3aa: CASSQDPAAPFF

abundance: .
v_gene: TRBV6-2/TRBV6-3
j_gene: TRBJ2-7
d_gene: .
CDR3nt: TGTGCCAGCCAGGAGGGACTGAACTCCTACGAGCAGTACTTC
CDR3aa: CASQEGLNSYEQYF

abundance: .
v_gene: TRBV7-3
j_gene: TRBJ2-7
d_gene: TRBD2
CDR3nt: TGTGCCAGCAGCAACGGACTAGCGGGATTCCTGAACGAGCAGTACTTC
CDR3aa: CASSNGLAGFLNEQYF

abundance: .
v_gene: TRBV6-2/TRBV6-3
j_gene: TRBJ2-7
d_gene: TRBD2
CDR3nt: TGTGCCAGCAGTCGTCTAGCGGGAATCTCCTACGAGCAGTACTTC
CDR3aa: CASSRLAGISYEQYF

abundance: .
v_gene: TRBV6-2/TRBV6-3
j_gene: TRBJ2-6
d_gene: TRBD2
CDR3nt: TGTGCCAGCACCTACGGGGGGGAACCCGGGGCCAACGTCCTGACTTTC
CDR3aa: CASTYGGEPGANVLTF

abundance: many
v_gene: TRBV20-1
j_gene: TRBJ2-7
d_gene: .
CDR3nt: TGCAGTGCTAGCGGTGTCCGATCCTACGAGCAGTACTTC
CDR3aa: CSASGVRSYEQYF

abundance: few
v_gene: TRBV27
j_gene: TRBJ2-2
d_gene: .
CDR3nt: TGTGCCAGCAGGACGACGAACACCGGAGAGCTGTTTTTT
CDR3aa: CASRTTNTGELFF

abundance: many
v_gene: TRBV7-9
j_gene: TRBJ2-5
d_gene: .
CDR3nt: TGTGCCAGCAGCCCCTCGGGGGAAGAGACCCAGTACTTC
CDR3aa: CASSPSGEETQYF

abundance: few
v_gene: TRBV15
j_gene: TRBJ2-7
d_gene: TRBD2
CDR3nt: TGTGCCACCACGGCTAGCGGCTCACGGGAGCAGTACTTC
CDR3aa: CATTASGSREQYF

abundance: few
v_gene: TRBV4-1
j_gene: TRBJ2-7
d_gene: .
CDR3nt: TGCGCCAGCAGCCAAGTAGCGGCCTCCTACGAGCAGTACTTC
CDR3aa: CASSQVAASYEQYF

abundance: many
v_gene: TRBV15
j_gene: TRBJ2-3
d_gene: TRBD1
CDR3nt: TGTGCCACCAGCAGAGATGTGACAGGGGGGCAGTATTTT
CDR3aa: CATSRDVTGGQYF

abundance: .
v_gene: TRBV7-9
j_gene: TRBJ2-7
d_gene: .
CDR3nt: TGTGCCAGCAGCTTATCGGGCCAGGGATACGAGCAGTACTTC
CDR3aa: CASSLSGQGYEQYF

abundance: many
v_gene: TRBV20-1
j_gene: TRBJ2-1
d_gene: TRBD2
CDR3nt: TGCAGTGCTAGTGATTTTGGGGCTAGCGGGAGGAGGAAGGTTAGTGAGCAGTTCTTC
CDR3aa: CSASDFGASGRRKVSEQFF

abundance: many
v_gene: TRBV7-9
j_gene: TRBJ1-1
d_gene: .
CDR3nt: TGTGCCAGCAGCCCGCGTCGGGATGGAGGCACTGAAGCTTTCTTT
CDR3aa: CASSPRRDGGTEAFF

abundance: many
v_gene: TRBV11-2
j_gene: TRBJ2-7
d_gene: TRBD2
CDR3nt: TGTGCCAGCAGCTTTAGTTTGGGACTAGCAAACGAGCAGTACTTC
CDR3aa: CASSFSLGLANEQYF

abundance: once
v_gene: TRBV20-1
j_gene: TRBJ2-5
d_gene: .
CDR3nt: TGCAGTGCACCGCACTCGGGGAGGGAGACCCAGTACTTC
CDR3aa: CSAPHSGRETQYF